Sequencing of this TCR beta chain was carried out in a study of T cells after yellow fever vaccination. Notes on the study in general: Within FACS-sorted repertoires, abundant clonotypes contaminating from the bulk population could be present. CD4 and CD8 compartments shared a small share of clonotypes. Post-booster repertoires contained most primary-vaccination clones again (approximately 97% CD4, around 89% CD8).

There are a few counts of this clonotype. Its antigen is undetermined. Generation of TCR cDNA used 5'RACE template switching (which added a universal primer site and UMIs). In TCRdb, the 5' RACE reads were re-called with MiXCR into one record per CDR3 protein. The sample includes approximately 300,000 distinct CDR3 sequences, 13% of them seen just once. The input for sequencing was CD4+ T cells sorted from PBMCs, taken 45 days after the yellow fever booster vaccination. The sequence was obtained from a man in his thirties or forties who received the YFV17D yellow fever vaccine.

CDR3 residues: CASSTRLAGDEQFF. The CDR3 nucleotides read TGTGCCAGCAGCACCAGACTAGCGGGAGATGAGCAGTTCTTC. J is TRBJ2-1 and V is TRBV12-3 or TRBV12-4; 12 bases are shared with TRBD2. Trimming removed 6 bases from V and 8 bases from J; junction bases left unmatched: 5. CDR3 size: 14 residues.